This T cell receptor beta chain was captured in a study of post-analysis software for immune sequencing data. The study's findings and limits: Patients used five TRBV segments, including TRBV5-6, TRBV5-1 and TRBV20-1, more often than controls. In multiple sclerosis, normalized Chao1 diversity was significantly below that of controls.

Prepared TCR beta cDNA libraries contained unique molecular identifiers. Each batch of 1 to 10 million T cells produced roughly 0.5 million cDNA molecules. TCRdb re-called the PCR reads with MiXCR, one entry per CDR3 protein. The table includes over 700,000 distinct CDR3 sequences, about 27% detected once. The CDR3 is 15 residues long. Germline assignment: CDR1 MNHNS and CDR2 SASEGT. V lost 4 bases, J lost 5 bases, and 17 bases lay in between. This clonotype was recorded a few times. Its target is unknown. Sequenced: blood. The source of this sequence is a girl aged 5 to 17 with multiple sclerosis. The rearrangement uses TRBV6-1 and TRBJ1-1; no clear D gene. As DNA, the CDR3 is TGTGCCAGCAGTGGAACGTGGCCCCTCCAGACTGAAGCTTTCTTT. Translating gives CASSGTWPLQTEAFF.